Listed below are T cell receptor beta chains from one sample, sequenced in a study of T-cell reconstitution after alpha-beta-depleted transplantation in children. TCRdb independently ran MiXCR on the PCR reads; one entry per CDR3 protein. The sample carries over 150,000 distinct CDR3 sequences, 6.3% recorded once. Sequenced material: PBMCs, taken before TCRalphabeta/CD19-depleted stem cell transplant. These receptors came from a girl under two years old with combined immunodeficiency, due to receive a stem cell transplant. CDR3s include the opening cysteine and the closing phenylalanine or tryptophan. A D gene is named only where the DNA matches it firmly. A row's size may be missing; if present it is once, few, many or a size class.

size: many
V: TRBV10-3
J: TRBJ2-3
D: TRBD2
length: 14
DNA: TGTGCCATCAGTGATGGACTAGCGGGAGATACGCAGTATTTT
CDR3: CAISDGLAGDTQYF

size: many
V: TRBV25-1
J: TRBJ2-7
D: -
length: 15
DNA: TGTGCCAGCAGTGGGCGGACCCCTGTCTCCTACGAGCAGTACTTC
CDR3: CASSGRTPVSYEQYF

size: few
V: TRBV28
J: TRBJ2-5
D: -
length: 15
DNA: TGTGCCAGCAGTGGAGAAACAAAGGCCCAAGAGACCCAGTACTTC
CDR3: CASSGETKAQETQYF

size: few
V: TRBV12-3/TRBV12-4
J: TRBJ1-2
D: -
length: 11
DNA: TGTGCCAGCAGTTCCATATATGGCTACACCTTC
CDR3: CASSSIYGYTF

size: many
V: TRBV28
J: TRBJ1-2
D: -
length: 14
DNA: TGTGCCAGCACCAGCCTTGCTACTAACTATGGCTACACCTTC
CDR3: CASTSLATNYGYTF

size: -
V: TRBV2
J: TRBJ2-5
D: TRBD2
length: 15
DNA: TGTGCCAGCAGTGAGACTAGCGGGGGGGCGGAGACCCAGTACTTC
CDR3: CASSETSGGAETQYF

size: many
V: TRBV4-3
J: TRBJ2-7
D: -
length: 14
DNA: TGCGCCAGCAGCCAAAGGAGGGGGTCTTACGAGCAGTACTTC
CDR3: CASSQRRGSYEQYF

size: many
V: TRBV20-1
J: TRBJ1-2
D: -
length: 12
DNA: TGCAGTGCATCGAGGACGGACTATGGCTACACCTTC
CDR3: CSASRTDYGYTF

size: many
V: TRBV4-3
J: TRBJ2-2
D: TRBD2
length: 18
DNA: TGCGCCAGCAGCCAAGGGAGGGGGAGCGGGGGGGCCGTCGGGGAGCTGTTTTTT
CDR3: CASSQGRGSGGAVGELFF

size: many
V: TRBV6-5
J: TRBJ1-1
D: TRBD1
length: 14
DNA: TGTGCCAGCAGCTACGACAGGGGGAACACTGAAGCTTTCTTT
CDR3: CASSYDRGNTEAFF

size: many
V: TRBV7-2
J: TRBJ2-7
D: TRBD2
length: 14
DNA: TGTGCCAGCAGCCCTCCGGGACTAGTCTACGAGCAGTACTTC
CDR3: CASSPPGLVYEQYF

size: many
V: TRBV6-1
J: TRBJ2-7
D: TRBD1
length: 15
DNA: TGTGCCAGCAGTCCTTACTGGACAGGGGGTTACGAGCAGTACTTC
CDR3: CASSPYWTGGYEQYF

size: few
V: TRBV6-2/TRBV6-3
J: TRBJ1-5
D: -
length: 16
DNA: TGTGCCAGCACCTTGAGGTGGGGGGAGGGCAATCAGCCCCAGCATTTT
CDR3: CASTLRWGEGNQPQHF

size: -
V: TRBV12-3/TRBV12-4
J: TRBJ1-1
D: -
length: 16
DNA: TGTGCCAGCAGTTTCACGGGTGTGAGACTGGACACTGAAGCTTTCTTT
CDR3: CASSFTGVRLDTEAFF

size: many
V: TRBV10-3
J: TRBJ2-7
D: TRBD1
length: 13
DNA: TGTGCCATCAGTTGGGACAGCTCCTACGAGCAGTACTTC
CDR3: CAISWDSSYEQYF

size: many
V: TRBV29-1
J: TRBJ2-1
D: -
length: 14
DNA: TGCAGCGTTGAAGATCTGGCAGAGTACAATGAGCAGTTCTTC
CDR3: CSVEDLAEYNEQFF

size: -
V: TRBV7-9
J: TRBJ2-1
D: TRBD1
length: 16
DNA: TGTGCCAGCAGCCGGACAGGGGCCCAATCCTACAATGAGCAGTTCTTC
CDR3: CASSRTGAQSYNEQFF

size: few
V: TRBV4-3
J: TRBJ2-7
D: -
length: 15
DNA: TGCGCCAGCAGCCAAACATCCCAGAAGGCCTACGAGCAGTACTTC
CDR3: CASSQTSQKAYEQYF

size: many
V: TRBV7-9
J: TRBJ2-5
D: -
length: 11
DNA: TGTGCCAGCAGCTTCCCCGGGGCCCAGTACTTC
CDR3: CASSFPGAQYF

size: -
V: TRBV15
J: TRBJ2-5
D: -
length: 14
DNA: TGTGCCACCAGCAGAGAGGGTCTAGGGGAGACCCAGTACTTC
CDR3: CATSREGLGETQYF

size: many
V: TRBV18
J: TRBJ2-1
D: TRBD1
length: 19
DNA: TGTGCCAGCTCACTTGTCAAAGACAGGGGACTGAATTACTACAATGAGCAGTTCTTC
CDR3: CASSLVKDRGLNYYNEQFF

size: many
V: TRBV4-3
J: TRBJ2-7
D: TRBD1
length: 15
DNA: TGCGCCAGCAGCCAGGGGGACAGCCCGACCTACGAGCAGTACTTC
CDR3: CASSQGDSPTYEQYF

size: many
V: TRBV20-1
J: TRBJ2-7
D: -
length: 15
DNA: TGCAGTGCTAGGACCCCGGGCCCGCGAGGGCTCGAGCAGTACTTC
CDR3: CSARTPGPRGLEQYF

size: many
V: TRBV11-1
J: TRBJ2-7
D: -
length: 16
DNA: TGTGCCAGCAGCTTAGCGAGAGGGGAGCCCCTCTACGAGCAGTACTTC
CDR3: CASSLARGEPLYEQYF

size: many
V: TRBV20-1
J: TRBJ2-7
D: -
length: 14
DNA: TGCAGTGCTAGATCGGACGGAGGCTCCTACGAGCAGTACTTC
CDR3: CSARSDGGSYEQYF

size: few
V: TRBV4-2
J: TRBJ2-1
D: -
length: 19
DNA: TGTGCCAGCAGCCAAGTTGGGGGGAACATCATTAGCTCCTACAATGAGCAGTTCTTC
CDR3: CASSQVGGNIISSYNEQFF

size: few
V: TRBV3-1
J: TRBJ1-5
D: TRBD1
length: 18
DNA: TGTGCCAGCAGTTTTACCTCCAGGGGGACAGGGTACCATCAGCCCCAGCATTTT
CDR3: CASSFTSRGTGYHQPQHF

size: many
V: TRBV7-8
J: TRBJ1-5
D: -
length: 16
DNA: TGTGCCAGCAGCTTATTCTTGGAGGGAATCAATCAGCCCCAGCATTTT
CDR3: CASSLFLEGINQPQHF

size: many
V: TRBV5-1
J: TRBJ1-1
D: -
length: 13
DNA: TGCGCCAGCACCGTACAGGGAGACACTGAAGCTTTCTTT
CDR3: CASTVQGDTEAFF

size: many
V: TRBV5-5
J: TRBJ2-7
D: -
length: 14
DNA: TGTGCCAGCAGGTCCCGGGACTTCCCCTACGAGCAGTACTTC
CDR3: CASRSRDFPYEQYF

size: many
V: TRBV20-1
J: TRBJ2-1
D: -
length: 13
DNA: TGCAGTGCTAGTCGAGGACCCTACAATGAGCAGTTCTTC
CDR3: CSASRGPYNEQFF

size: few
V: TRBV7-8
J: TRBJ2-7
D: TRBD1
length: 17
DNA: TGTGCCAGCAGCAACGGAGGTACAGGGGGCGCATCCTACGAGCAGTACTTC
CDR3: CASSNGGTGGASYEQYF

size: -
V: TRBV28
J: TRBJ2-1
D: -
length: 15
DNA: TGTCCCAGCACCCCGAGGTGGCTAGAGACGGGTGAGCAGTTCTTC
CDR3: CPSTPRWLETGEQFF

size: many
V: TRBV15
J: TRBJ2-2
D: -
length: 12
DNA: TGTGCCACCCTGTTAGGCACCGGGGAGCTGTTTTTT
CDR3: CATLLGTGELFF

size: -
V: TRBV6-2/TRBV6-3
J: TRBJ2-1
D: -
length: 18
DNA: TGTGCCAGCCTCGATGGGCTAGTAAGACCGTGGTCCTACAATGAGCAGTTCTTC
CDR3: CASLDGLVRPWSYNEQFF

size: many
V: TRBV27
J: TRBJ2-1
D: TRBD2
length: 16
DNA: TGTGCCAGCAGTTTCTGGGCGGGAGCGTCCTACAATGAGCAGTTCTTC
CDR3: CASSFWAGASYNEQFF

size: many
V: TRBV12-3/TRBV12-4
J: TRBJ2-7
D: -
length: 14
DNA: TGTGCCAGCAGTCCCTCGGGACTCCCTTACGAGCAGTACTTC
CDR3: CASSPSGLPYEQYF

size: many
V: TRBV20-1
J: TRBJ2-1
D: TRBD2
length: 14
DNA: TGCAGTGCTAGAGACGGGACTAGCGGGGAGGAGGGGTTCTTC
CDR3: CSARDGTSGEEGFF

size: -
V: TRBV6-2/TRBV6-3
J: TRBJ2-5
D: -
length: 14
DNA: TGTGCCAGCTATGGCATGGGACTTCGGAAGACCCAGTACTTC
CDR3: CASYGMGLRKTQYF

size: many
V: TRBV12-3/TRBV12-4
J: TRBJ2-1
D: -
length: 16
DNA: TGTGCCAGCAGTTCTCGAGACCGATCAGGGAAAGACGAGCAGTTCTTC
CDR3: CASSSRDRSGKDEQFF

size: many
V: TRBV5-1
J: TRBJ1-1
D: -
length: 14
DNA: TGCGCCAGCAGCTTTGGGAAGCTGAACACTGAAGCTTTCTTT
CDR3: CASSFGKLNTEAFF

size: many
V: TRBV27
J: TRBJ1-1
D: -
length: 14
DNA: TGTGCCAGCATGCCAGGGGTCTTGGGAACTGAAGCTTTCTTT
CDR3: CASMPGVLGTEAFF

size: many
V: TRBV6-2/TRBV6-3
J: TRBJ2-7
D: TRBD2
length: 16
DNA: TGTGCCAGCAGTTACTCGATGACTAGCGGGACCTACGAGCAGTACTTC
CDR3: CASSYSMTSGTYEQYF

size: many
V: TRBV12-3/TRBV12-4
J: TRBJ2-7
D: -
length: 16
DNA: TGTGCCAGCAGTTTGGCCCCGGGGATAGTTGCCTACGAGCAGTACTTC
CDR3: CASSLAPGIVAYEQYF

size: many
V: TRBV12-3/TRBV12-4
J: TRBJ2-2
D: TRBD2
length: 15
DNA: TGTGCCAGCAGTCCTAGCGGGGGGTTCGCCGGGGAGCTGTTTTTT
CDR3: CASSPSGGFAGELFF

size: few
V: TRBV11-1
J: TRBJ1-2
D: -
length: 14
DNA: TGTGCCAGCAGCTTGGGCAGGGTCGGCTATGGCTACACCTTC
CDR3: CASSLGRVGYGYTF

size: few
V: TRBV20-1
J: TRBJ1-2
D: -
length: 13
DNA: TGCAGTGCTAACCCACCGATGAGCCATGGCTACACCTTC
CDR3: CSANPPMSHGYTF